These T cell receptor beta chains were read from a single sample in a study of identical twins. TCRdb itself ran the 5' RACE reads through MiXCR, one entry per CDR3 protein. The table shows some 1,700,000 distinct CDR3 sequences, with 32% occurring only once. Sequenced sample: cord blood. The receptors derive from a newborn girl in good health. The conserved cysteine and the conserved F or W are not part of the CDR3 here. D genes are given only for firm matches. For some rows the clone size is stated as once, few or many, or as a class when expanded; others skip it.

>TRBV20-1|once|TRBD2
SARPTSGGTSWY
>TRBV6-1|NA|NA
ASSEALGRPLAKNIQY
>TRBV3-1|few|TRBD2
ASSQALAGISTDTQY
>TRBV7-2|NA|TRBD1
ASSFDRAGKNIQY
>TRBV7-2|NA|NA
TSQGGLSQY
>TRBV5-1|NA|NA
AGSAGDNYGYT
>TRBV10-3|few|TRBD2
AIRKMGTSEKNIQY
>TRBV28|NA|TRBD2
ASSLLAGEAYEQY
>TRBV20-1|few|TRBD2
SAPVLLAGPDSYNEQF
>TRBV3-1|NA|TRBD2
ASSRRGGRSDEQF
>TRBV24-1|few|TRBD1
ATSDVDRAKQETQY
>TRBV20-1|few|NA
SASRPLAKNIQY
>TRBV25-1|NA|NA
ASSDGPHSVGTYGYT
>TRBV12-3/TRBV12-4|few|NA
ASSPPVDEQF
>TRBV25-1|few|NA
ASSEAPGPGTNEKLF
>TRBV10-2|NA|TRBD2
ASKAGASYNEQF
>TRBV6-1|NA|NA
ASSEWGGPRPQH
>TRBV28|NA|NA
ASSLFVWRSGANVLT
>TRBV15|few|NA
ATSSRGDVEKLF
>TRBV20-1|NA|NA
SAIITGYGYT
>TRBV29-1|many|NA
SVEGSSYNEQF
>TRBV7-2|NA|NA
ASSLAPIGQF
>TRBV28|once|NA
ASSMIAYEQY
>TRBV7-8|NA|NA
ASTSRRTGTYEQY
>TRBV20-1|NA|NA
SASGGKDEQF
>TRBV10-1|few|TRBD2
ASSPGLASLNEQF
>TRBV27|few|TRBD2
ASSLLLNSGSNEQY
>TRBV10-3|NA|NA
AISERDLNQPQH
>TRBV11-2|few|TRBD2
ASSPGLAGGYYNEQF
>TRBV4-2|NA|TRBD1
ASSQLPGQGRGYT
>TRBV29-1|many|NA
SVGQRSYT
>TRBV6-5|few|TRBD2
ASSRRLAVDEQF
>TRBV24-1|NA|NA
ATSDWQGEAF
>TRBV12-3/TRBV12-4|NA|NA
ASSLSPGRYEQF
>TRBV7-9|NA|NA
ASRSGTSSYEQY
>TRBV24-1|once|TRBD1
ATSDSTGGFEQY
>TRBV11-2|NA|TRBD2
ASRSLAGSSYERY
>TRBV11-2|few|TRBD1
ASSVLRGQGWHEQY
>TRBV4-2|NA|NA
ASSQKGERVAVKNIQY
>TRBV10-2|NA|NA
ASSEAGRNYDYT
>TRBV5-1|few|TRBD2
ASSLTAGEETQY
>TRBV5-5|NA|TRBD2
ASNFGRTDTQY
>TRBV20-1|NA|NA
SAGDPSRYSPQH
>TRBV5-1|few|TRBD1
ASSIGTGGPSYNEQF
>TRBV3-1|NA|TRBD2
ASSHRRRLAGTDTQY
>TRBV9|few|TRBD2
ASSRLAGGSGELF
>TRBV3-1|NA|NA
ASSHLLRSYEQY
>TRBV4-2|many|NA
ASSQDGFNQPQH
>TRBV6-1|NA|NA
ASSESYTLLGAQY
>TRBV13|few|TRBD2
ASSPGTRGYNEQF
>TRBV2|few|NA
ASSETMATGTGDGNQPQH
>TRBV7-9|few|NA
ASSPQVRGETQY
>TRBV2|NA|NA
ASGQSRGPYNEQF
>TRBV11-2|few|NA
ASSGLTRETNYGYT